One sample yielded the 24 T cell receptor beta chains listed below, sequenced in a study of early T cells in non-severe SARS-CoV-2 infection. From the 5' RACE reads, TCRdb called clonotypes with MiXCR, one entry per CDR3 protein. The repertoire holds tens of thousands of distinct CDR3 sequences, with roughly 18% as singletons. The sequences come from whole blood, collected at baseline. All receptors come from an adult who was a healthcare worker with PCR-confirmed SARS-CoV-2 infection or an uninfected control (not recorded which).

The rearrangement links TRBV7-6 to TRBJ2-1; TRBD1 agrees at 11 bases. The CDR3 contains 15 residues. V shed 0 bases and J 9 bases; nucleotides not matched to a gene: 4. Germline V CDR1 and CDR2: SGHVS, FNYEAQ. CDR3 sequence: CASSLAGTGGGEQFF. In DNA form, the CDR3 reads TGTGCCAGCAGCTTAGCCGGGACAGGGGGAGGTGAGCAGTTCTTC. Drawing the rest from reference TRBV7-6 and TRBJ2-1, the complete variable domain is GAGVSQSPRYKVTKRGQDVALRCDPISGHVSLYWYRQALGQGPEFLTYFNYEAQQDKSGLPNDRFSAERPEGSISTLTIQRTEQRDSAMYRCASSLAGTGGGEQFFGPGTRLTVL.

The gene calls are TRBV9 and TRBJ2-2; 9 bases agree with TRBD2. V lost 4 bases to trimming and J lost 5 bases; unmatched junction nucleotides: 9. The germline CDR1 and CDR2 sequences are SGDLS and YYNGEE. This CDR3 has 16 amino acids. CDR3 amino acids: CASSPLAGERTGELFF. The CDR3 DNA reads as TGTGCCAGCAGCCCCTTAGCGGGAGAGAGGACCGGGGAGCTGTTTTTT.

This clonotype showed up just a few times. This chain uses TRBV5-1 with TRBJ2-1; unclear D gene. Germline-derived CDR1 and CDR2 are SGHRS and YFSETQ. The CDR3 is 13 amino acids. Trimming left V 0 bases short and J 9 bases short, with 10 bases between. CDR3 sequence: CASSLETGPEQFF. In DNA form, the CDR3 reads TGCGCCAGCAGCTTGGAGACCGGCCCTGAGCAGTTCTTC.

The chain joins TRBV4-2 to TRBJ2-1; TRBD2 matches 11 bases. Trimming at V came to 4 bases and at J to 7 bases, leaving 15 bases not matched to a gene. Germline loops: CDR1 LGHNA, CDR2 YNFKEQ. The CDR3 runs 18 residues. CDR3 bases: TGTGCCAGCAGCCGCGACCCTAGCGGGGGGCCCTCGATTAATGAGCAGTTCTTC. This encodes CASSRDPSGGPSINEQFF.

The rearrangement joins TRBV14 to TRBJ1-1, with TRBD1 as a possible D gene (5 bases). V lost 0 bases and J 2 bases, leaving 10 bases between the germline ends. Germline CDR1 reads SGHDN; CDR2 reads FVKESK. CDR3 length: 15 residues. The CDR3, as DNA: TGTGCCAGCAGCCAAGATCAACAGGATAACACTGAAGCTTTCTTT. Its translation is CASSQDQQDNTEAFF.

This clonotype was counted between two and nine times. The genes are TRBV18 and TRBJ2-7; D is undetermined. Trimming pared 3 bases from V and 0 bases from J, leaving 9 bases between. CDR3 length: 14 residues. Germline V lookup: CDR1 KGHSH, CDR2 LQKENI. The CDR3 nucleotides are TGTGCCAGCTCACCGGTTCAGAGCTCCTACGAGCAGTACTTC. Its translation: CASSPVQSSYEQYF. Based on the CDR3 plus reference TRBV18 and TRBJ2-7, the full variable domain is NAGVMQNPRHLVRRRGQEARLRCSPMKGHSHVYWYRQLPEEGLKFMVYLQKENIIDESGMPKERFSAEFPKEGPSILRIQQVVRGDSAAYFCASSPVQSSYEQYFGPGTRLTVT.

This rearrangement joins TRBV12-3 or TRBV12-4 to TRBJ1-2; D unclear. V was pared by 3 bases and J by 5 bases, with 10 bases between. The CDR3 has 13 residues. The CDR3 loop reads CASSFSGKYGYTF. DNA of the CDR3: TGTGCCAGCAGTTTCTCGGGGAAGTATGGCTACACCTTC.

The table lists this clonotype with a few counts. The chain has TRBV5-1 and TRBJ1-1; no firm D call. Germline lookup yields CDR1 SGHRS and CDR2 YFSETQ. V lost 3 bases to trimming and J lost 4 bases, with 16 bases between them. The CDR3 sequence is 15 residues long. CDR3 in DNA: TGCGCCAGCAGCTCGTCAGGTAACGAACGCACTGAAGCTTTCTTT. The encoded protein is CASSSSGNERTEAFF. The entire variable domain, with the rest obtained from reference TRBV5-1 and TRBJ1-1, is as follows: KAGVTQTPRYLIKTRGQQVTLSCSPISGHRSVSWYQQTPGQGLQFLFEYFSETQRNKGNFPGRFSGRQFSNSRSEMNVSTLELGDSALYLCASSSSGNERTEAFFGQGTRLTVV.

The rearrangement uses TRBV9 and TRBJ2-1; unclear D gene. CDR1 SGDLS and CDR2 YYNGEE come from the germline V gene. The CDR3 contains 13 residues. With 7 bases removed from V and 4 bases from J, the gap between germline ends came to 12 bases. The CDR3 loop reads CASGSATYNEQFF. The CDR3 bases are TGTGCCAGCGGTTCAGCTACTTACAATGAGCAGTTCTTC. The full variable domain, its missing parts supplied by reference TRBV9 and TRBJ2-1, is DSGVTQTPKHLITATGQRVTLRCSPRSGDLSVYWYQQSLDQGLQFLIQYYNGEERAKGNILERFSAQQFPDLHSELNLSSLELGDSALYFCASGSATYNEQFFGPGTRLTVL.

The CDR3 bases are TGTGCCAGCAGCTTAGGCTTGGGAACTCAAGAGACCCAGTACTTC. As protein: CASSLGLGTQETQYF. The gene calls are TRBV11-3 and TRBJ2-5; D is unclear. The CDR3 sequence is 15 residues long. Germline assignment: CDR1 SGHNT and CDR2 YENEEA. The germline V and J ends were trimmed by 1 base and 2 bases, with 11 bases remaining between them.

This chain uses TRBV28 with TRBJ2-5; the D gene could be TRBD1 or TRBD2 (6 bases each). Per the germline V gene, CDR1 is MDHEN and CDR2 is SYDVKM. The CDR3 totals 14 residues. V lost 2 bases and J 4 bases, leaving 11 bases between the germline ends. CDR3: CASSLGGRGETQYF. DNA for the CDR3: TGTGCCAGCAGTTTAGGGGGGCGCGGAGAGACCCAGTACTTC.

The chain links TRBV18 to TRBJ1-2; a weak D match, TRBD1 (5 bases). With 1 base removed from V and 8 bases from J, the gap between germline ends came to 11 bases. This CDR3 spans 13 amino acids. Germline CDR1 is KGHSH and CDR2 is LQKENI. CDR3: CASSPLAREGYTF. The CDR3 nucleotides read TGTGCCAGCTCACCACTCGCCAGGGAGGGCTACACCTTC.

This clonotype was observed a few times. This chain uses TRBV12-3 or TRBV12-4 with TRBJ1-1, with 9 bases lining up with TRBD1. The CDR3 length is 15 residues. V lost 6 bases and J lost 3; bases outside the gene matches: 8. CDR3 DNA: TGTGCCAGCAGCTCGCGATGGACAGGGGACACTGAAGCTTTCTTT. This translates into CASSSRWTGDTEAFF.

This clonotype was recorded many times. V is TRBV20-1 and J is TRBJ1-1, with D possibly matching TRBD1 (5 bases). Germline loops: CDR1 DFQATT, CDR2 SNEGSKA (reference sequence). This CDR3 comprises 14 residues. Trimming took off 0 bases at V and 8 bases at J, with 16 bases between the two ends. DNA for the CDR3: TGCAGTGCTAGAGATCCGGGCAGGGACTACGAAGCTTTCTTT. It translates to CSARDPGRDYEAFF.

The chain has TRBV7-6 and TRBJ2-5, with D unresolved. The CDR3 spans 13 residues. Germline CDR1 and CDR2: SGHVS and FNYEAQ. V was clipped by 4 bases and J by 5 bases, with 11 bases between them. The chain's CDR3 is CASSYQSGETQYF. In DNA form, the CDR3 reads TGTGCCAGCAGCTATCAAAGTGGCGAGACCCAGTACTTC.

J is TRBJ1-5 and V is TRBV7-2, with 9 positions matching TRBD1. The CDR3 has 15 residues. Germline values: CDR1 SGHTA, CDR2 FQGNSA. With 5 bases clipped from V and 2 bases from J, the junction kept 4 bases outside the gene matches. The CDR3 nucleotides read TGTGCCAGCAGCCCACGGACAGGGGGCAATCAGCCCCAGCATTTT. This sequence encodes CASSPRTGGNQPQHF.

This chain joins TRBV7-9 and TRBJ2-1, with D possibly matching TRBD1 (6 bases). Germline V gene lookup returns CDR1 SEHNR and CDR2 FQNEAQ (reference sequence). V was shortened by 4 bases and J by 5 bases, with 12 bases between the two germline ends. CDR3 length: 14 amino acids. CDR3 amino acids: CASSSKDRHNEQFF. The CDR3 DNA sequence: TGTGCCAGCAGCTCCAAGGACAGACACAATGAGCAGTTCTTC.

The V gene is TRBV6-2 or TRBV6-3, the J gene TRBJ1-1, with D perhaps matching TRBD1 (5 bases). V shed 4 bases and J shed 1 base, with 7 bases lying between them. The germline V gene has CDR1 MNHEY and CDR2 SVGEGT. CDR3 length: 13 residues. DNA for the CDR3: TGTGCCAGCAGTTGGACAACGAACACTGAAGCTTTCTTT. Protein product: CASSWTTNTEAFF.

This clonotype was seen many times. The chain combines TRBV20-1 with TRBJ2-4; 10 nucleotides line up with TRBD2. After removal of 0 bases from V and 0 bases from J, the junction contained 11 bases not matched to a gene. The CDR3 contains 19 residues. Germline V gene sequence: CDR1 DFQATT, CDR2 SNEGSKA (reference sequence). CDR3 sequence: CSARDLGLANMLAKNIQYF. The CDR3 DNA sequence: TGCAGTGCTAGAGATCTGGGACTAGCGAATATGCTAGCCAAAAACATTCAGTACTTC.

There are a few counts of this clonotype. The V and J genes are TRBV11-3 and TRBJ2-1; 8 positions agree with TRBD2. CDR3 length equals 15 residues. Germline V gives CDR1 SGHNT, CDR2 YENEEA. V was clipped by 1 base and J by 8 bases; unmatched bases: 7. As DNA, the CDR3 is TGTGCCAGCAGCTTAGCGGGGGGGCCGACGCATGAGCAGTTCTTC. Amino acid sequence: CASSLAGGPTHEQFF. The whole variable domain, filled in from reference TRBV11-3 and TRBJ2-1, reads EAGVVQSPRYKIIEKKQPVAFWCNPISGHNTLYWYLQNLGQGPELLIRYENEEAVDDSQLPKDRFSAERLKGVDSTLKIQPAELGDSAVYLCASSLAGGPTHEQFFGPGTRLTVL.

This clonotype was picked up a small number of times. This rearrangement joins TRBV3-1 to TRBJ2-1; 7 positions agree with TRBD2. J was trimmed by 7 bases and V by 0 bases; bases with no gene match: 6. This CDR3 has 15 amino acids. Germline-derived CDR1 and CDR2 are LGHDT and YNNKEL (reference sequence). The DNA for the CDR3 is TGTGCCAGCAGCCAAGATCTTCGGGAGGTGAATGAGCAGTTCTTC. This gives the protein CASSQDLREVNEQFF.

This clonotype was seen only a few times. The V gene is TRBV6-2 or TRBV6-3, the J gene TRBJ1-2, with unresolved D. Per the germline V gene, CDR1 is MNHEY and CDR2 is SVGEGT. With 4 bases removed from V and 4 bases from J, the gap between germline ends came to 13 bases. The CDR3 extends over 14 amino acids. CDR3 amino acids: CASSSWGMSYGYTF. The CDR3 DNA reads TGTGCCAGCAGTTCGTGGGGAATGAGCTATGGCTACACCTTC.

V usage is TRBV20-1 and J usage is TRBJ1-6; D ambiguous. There are 14 residues in the CDR3. V was pared by 1 base and J by 2 bases, with 6 bases between. Germline CDR1 is DFQATT and CDR2 is SNEGSKA (reference sequence). CDR3 sequence: CSARGPAYNSPLHF. The CDR3 DNA reads TGCAGTGCTAGAGGGCCAGCCTATAATTCACCCCTCCACTTT.

The V call is TRBV2, the J call TRBJ1-6; 10 bases are shared with TRBD1. This CDR3 contains 14 residues. V gave up 6 bases and J gave up 7 bases; unmatched junction bases: 3. In germline, CDR1 is SNHLY, CDR2 FYNNEI. CDR3 nucleotide sequence: TGTGCCAGCAGCAAGGGACAGGGGAATTCACCCCTCCACTTT. It specifies CASSKGQGNSPLHF.